This is a list of T cell receptor beta chains from one sample in a study of cytomegalovirus exposure and HLA in healthy donors. Profiling relied on immunoSEQ multiplex PCR, and the TCRdb table lists in-frame clones only, not all of them. This sample yields about 94,000 clones, of which roughly 80% are seen a single time; about a tenth belongs to the top ten. The sequenced sample was PBMCs. The receptor set was obtained from a human donor in good health. CDR3s include the opening cysteine and the closing phenylalanine or tryptophan. The order of the fields is CDR3 DNA, CDR3 protein, J gene, V gene, clone size, D gene. The D gene is left open where the match is weak. Clone size is not always given. Where it is, it says once, few, many or a class for expanded clones.

TGCGCCAGCAGCGGAAGGGGGAGCACAGATACGCAGTATTTT | CASSGRGSTDTQYF | TRBJ2-3 | TRBV5-1 | NA | NA
TGTGCCAGCAGGGTCCCGGACAAAAAAAACATTCAGTACTTC | CASRVPDKKNIQYF | TRBJ2-4 | TRBV28 | NA | NA
TGTGCCAGCAGCTTAGGGGACAGGGAAGGGCTGTTCTTC | CASSLGDREGLFF | TRBJ2-1 | TRBV7-3 | NA | TRBD1
TGTGCCAGCAGCGGCGGGGGGGCTTCTGAGCAGTACTTC | CASSGGGASEQYF | TRBJ2-7 | TRBV11-2 | NA | TRBD2
TGTGCCACGCACCGAGTCGGCTACGAGCAGTACTTC | CATHRVGYEQYF | TRBJ2-7 | TRBV5-8 | few | NA
TGTGCCAGCTCACCACCGACGGGACAAGAGACCCAGTACTTC | CASSPPTGQETQYF | TRBJ2-5 | TRBV18 | NA | NA
TGTGCCAGCAGTTTATCGGGGGTTGCTCGAGGCTACACCTTC | CASSLSGVARGYTF | TRBJ1-2 | TRBV28 | NA | NA
TGCGCCAGCAGCCCCCAGCCGGGACTAGCGGGAGGGCCGAGGAATGAGCAGTTCTTC | CASSPQPGLAGGPRNEQFF | TRBJ2-1 | TRBV4-3 | once | TRBD2
TGTGCCAGCAGCTCAACAGGGAACAACTATGGCTACACCTTC | CASSSTGNNYGYTF | TRBJ1-2 | TRBV7-2 | NA | NA
TGTGCCAGCAGCCGGTCTGGGGCCAACGTCCTGACTTTC | CASSRSGANVLTF | TRBJ2-6 | TRBV9 | NA | NA
TGTGCCAGCAGCCGCCGTGAGGGTCGGGAGCAGTTCTTC | CASSRREGREQFF | TRBJ2-1 | TRBV13 | NA | NA
TGTGCCAGTAGCGGGGGGTCGAACACCGGGGAGCTGTTTTTT | CASSGGSNTGELFF | TRBJ2-2 | TRBV19 | NA | TRBD2
TGTGCCAGCAGTCCACTAAGGGGAATAGGGTACAATGAGCAGTTCTTC | CASSPLRGIGYNEQFF | TRBJ2-1 | TRBV11-1 | NA | NA
TGTGCCAGCAGCTTAGGGGGGGGAACTGAAGCTTTCTTT | CASSLGGGTEAFF | TRBJ1-1 | TRBV7-6 | NA | NA
TGTGCCAGCAGCCACCGGGACAGGGCTAGAGGGAACTATGGCTACACCTTC | CASSHRDRARGNYGYTF | TRBJ1-2 | TRBV4-2 | NA | TRBD1
TGTGCCAGCAGCGTAGGTCCAGGGGGCTCCTATAATTCACCCCTCCACTTT | CASSVGPGGSYNSPLHF | TRBJ1-6 | TRBV9 | NA | TRBD1
TGTGCCAGCAGCTTGGACAGCCTCTATGGCTACACCTTC | CASSLDSLYGYTF | TRBJ1-2 | TRBV5-5 | NA | NA